Included here is one T cell receptor (beta chain) sequence, with context. Its specific antigen is unknown. The input lacks base qualities; no much larger clone sits a single base away. These data come from a study of blood T cells in healthy people across ages (dated by TCRdb to the mid-2010s). Notes on the research overall: In model experiments, template switching captured about one uniquely barcoded TCR beta cDNA molecule for every two T cells. To avoid experimental bias, donors of different ages were randomly spread across the sequencing lanes. Using deep sequencing normalized with unique cDNA molecular identifiers, the study measured how TCR beta repertoire diversity changes with age. Four age groups were formed from the donors: young (average about 16 years), middle-aged (roughly 38), aged (about 68) and long-lived (around 82). Two additional independent replicas of 1 million unique cDNA reads from the same blood draw were analyzed for two donors (one aged 18 to 29 and one aged 80 or older).

The CDR3 runs 14 residues from the cysteine to the phenylalanine. This entry keeps only the CDR3 DNA: 42 bases, framed from base 1. Trimming takes 5 bases off V and 6 bases off J; junction bases not matched to a gene: 7. The method was 5' RACE. Sequencing instrument: Illumina HiSeq 2500. A second 7 to 11 cycle PCR used a sample-barcoded 5' primer and a J-beta primer mix. A unique molecular identifier was introduced onto each TCR beta cDNA molecule by a template-switch 5' adaptor carrying 12 random nucleotides. Each sample yielded at least 3 million CDR3-containing paired-end reads. First-strand cDNA was synthesized from all RNA with the Mint cDNA synthesis kit, primed by a TRBC-specific oligonucleotide. Following uracil-DNA glycosylase treatment, all cDNA underwent a first 18-cycle PCR with the universal primers M1SS and BC2_uni_R. The authors' analysis ran thus. Each sample was normalized by randomly selecting 1 million high-quality reads, each carrying a distinct molecular identifier. Reads with shared molecular identifiers were discarded instead of being binned into consensus sequences. MiTCR, set to a Q25 quality threshold and the strictest error-elimination algorithm, was used for CDR3 identification, clonotype clustering and error correction. Lower-bound total TCR beta diversity was estimated with a nonparametric unseen species model using Euler transformation. TCRdb redid the processing of the public reads, applying fastp at Q25 and MiXCR, and retained in-frame beta chains. Here each entry gathers all rows of one CDR3 protein and keeps the most common genes and DNA. Clone size and V and J calls follow TCRdb, not the original study. This sample lists about 720,000 distinct CDR3 sequences; 22% were detected once. The ten largest account for about 22% of the sample.

The paper as a whole reports these results and caveats: Compared with the aged group, more naive CD4+ T cells, fewer expanded clones and increased TCR diversity were shown by the long-lived group, suggesting age selection. Bulk unsorted PBMC profiling prevented conclusive comparison of naive and antigen-experienced compartments. Observed TCR beta diversity per million T cells fell roughly linearly with age, and a significant reduction was already apparent by age approximately 41. Estimates of total diversity based on one million sequenced T cells were considered lower bounds and underestimates. Donor CMV infection status was unknown, potentially confounding age-related changes in expanded clonotypes. There was a strong correlation between observed TCR beta diversity and the percentage of naive T cells measured by flow cytometry.

Systemically healthy Caucasian individuals from Russia, some 38 in total and aged about 6 to 100 years, were included as donors. About 10 milliliters of peripheral blood were drawn from each donor into EDTA-treated Vacutainer tubes. Ficoll-Paque density-gradient centrifugation was used to isolate PBMCs, with at least 6 million obtained per sample. Total RNA, at least 6 micrograms per sample, was extracted from PBMCs with Trizol reagent. For every donor, flow cytometry on a PBMC aliquot measured the percentage of naive CD45RAhigh/CD27high T cells. The sequence derives from a man aged 65 to 79 in good health. Sequencing was done on a sample of blood. The rearranged segments are TRBV12-3 or TRBV12-4 and TRBJ2-1, with TRBD1 identical over 7 junction bases. This receptor has the CDR3 CASSAPRDSNEQFF. The nucleotide sequence is TGTGCCAGCAGTGCCCCACGGGACAGCAATGAGCAGTTCTTC.